The 24 T cell receptor beta chains listed next were all sequenced from one sample in a study of OX40 agonist ivuxolimab in advanced cancers. Generated by immunoSEQ multiplex PCR, the TCRdb table keeps only in-frame clones and is missing some. The table lists some 65,000 clones, about nine tenths of them singletons, with 2.5% to 3% in the top ten. The input for sequencing was CD4+ or CD8+ T cells sorted from blood, taken in a trial of the OX40 agonist ivuxolimab. These receptors all stem from an adult with an advanced solid tumor such as melanoma, head and neck, liver or kidney cancer.

This sequence joins TRBV7-2 and TRBJ2-5; 11 bases align to TRBD2. The CDR3 length is 16 residues. Per germline, CDR1 SGHTA and CDR2 FQGNSA. V dropped 5 bases and J dropped 4; count of bases not matched to a gene: 9. CDR3 coding DNA: TGTGCCAGCAGCCGATCTTCCGGGACTAGCGGAGAGACCCAGTACTTC. It translates to CASSRSSGTSGETQYF.

This rearrangement joins TRBV6-6 to TRBJ2-3; 10 bases match TRBD1. Germline V lookup: CDR1 MNHNY, CDR2 SVGAGI (reference sequence). V lost 6 bases to trimming and J lost 2 bases; unmatched junction nucleotides: 8. CDR3 length: 16 residues. The CDR3 sequence is CASSRDRGLNTDTQYF. In DNA form, the CDR3 reads TGTGCCAGCAGCCGCGACAGGGGGCTTAACACAGATACGCAGTATTTT.

The rearrangement uses TRBV18 and TRBJ2-7, with D perhaps matching TRBD1 (6 bases). Germline lookup yields CDR1 KGHSH and CDR2 LQKENI. The CDR3 has 13 residues. The ends were cut back, 3 bases at V and 1 base at J, with 7 bases in the middle. The chain's CDR3 is CASSPDRSYEQYF. The CDR3 nucleotides are TGTGCCAGCTCACCGGACAGATCCTACGAGCAGTACTTC.

The chain couples TRBV19 to TRBJ1-1; D possibly corresponds to TRBD1 (5 bases). Trimming stripped 3 bases from V and 0 bases from J, with 11 bases between. Germline values: CDR1 LNHDA, CDR2 SQIVND (reference sequence). This CDR3 is 15 amino acids long. The CDR3 is CASSMLRDLNTEAFF. For the CDR3, the DNA is TGTGCCAGTAGTATGCTGAGGGACTTGAACACTGAAGCTTTCTTT. The variable domain in full, completed from reference TRBV19 and TRBJ1-1, reads DGGITQSPKYLFRKEGQNVTLSCEQNLNHDAMYWYRQDPGQGLRLIYYSQIVNDFQKGDIAEGYSVSREKKESFPLTVTSAQKNPTAFYLCASSMLRDLNTEAFFGQGTRLTVV.

The rearrangement links TRBV9 to TRBJ2-1; 7 bases map to TRBD2. CDR3 length: 16 residues. The trim removed 1 base at V and 0 bases at J, leaving 4 bases unmatched. Germline CDR1 reads SGDLS; CDR2 reads YYNGEE. The CDR3 spells CASSVTGGSSYNEQFF. CDR3 sequence (DNA): TGTGCCAGCAGCGTAACGGGCGGGAGCTCCTACAATGAGCAGTTCTTC.

V usage is TRBV5-4 and J usage is TRBJ2-3; 8 bases match TRBD1. Germline V gene data show CDR1 as SGHNT and CDR2 as YYREEE (reference sequence). The V gene end was trimmed by 4 bases and the J gene end by 5 bases; junction bases not matched to a gene: 9. The CDR3 totals 15 residues. The CDR3 loop is CASSDRTGIGDTQYF. CDR3 nucleotides: TGTGCCAGCAGCGATCGGACAGGGATAGGAGATACGCAGTATTTT.

This clone was detected only a few times. The V gene is TRBV19, the J gene TRBJ2-7; no clear D. The germline gives CDR1 LNHDA, CDR2 SQIVND (reference sequence). The CDR3 extends over 13 amino acids. Trimming left V 5 bases short and J 4 bases short, with 12 bases between. The CDR3 sequence: CASSDTSTYEQYF. DNA of the CDR3: TGTGCCAGTAGTGACACAAGTACGTACGAGCAGTACTTC. The full variable domain, rest sourced from reference TRBV19 and TRBJ2-7, is DGGITQSPKYLFRKEGQNVTLSCEQNLNHDAMYWYRQDPGQGLRLIYYSQIVNDFQKGDIAEGYSVSREKKESFPLTVTSAQKNPTAFYLCASSDTSTYEQYFGPGTRLTVT.

This clone has only one observation. The gene calls are TRBV28 and TRBJ2-4, with D unresolved. Germline V gene lookup returns CDR1 MDHEN and CDR2 SYDVKM. The CDR3 runs to 11 residues. V lost 6 bases and J lost 13, with 13 bases in between. The CDR3 DNA sequence: TGTGCCAGCAGCACGAGACACAACCAGTACTTC. Translated: CASSTRHNQYF.

The chain couples TRBV21-1 to TRBJ2-1; TRBD2, the table's D call, lacks a check against the DNA. TRBV21-1 is flagged as a pseudogene. The CDR3 consists of 15 residues. In DNA form, the CDR3 reads TGTGCCAGCAGACTGACTAGCGTCATCTACAATGAGCAGTTCTTC. Its translation is CASRLTSVIYNEQFF.

The chain is built from TRBV5-1 and TRBJ1-1, with TRBD1 matching 9 bases. The germline gives CDR1 SGHRS, CDR2 YFSETQ. The CDR3 is 15 residues long. V lost 7 bases and J lost 1; bases outside the gene matches: 8. For the CDR3, the DNA is TGCGCCAGCGTCTCTTTGACAGGGGGGAACACTGAAGCTTTCTTT. The encoded protein is CASVSLTGGNTEAFF.

The chain joins TRBV14 to TRBJ2-7; D may be TRBD1 (5 bases). The CDR3 covers 15 residues. Trimming cost V 3 bases and J 0 bases, with 12 bases left between them. CDR1 is SGHDN and CDR2 is FVKESK in the germline V gene. CDR3 DNA: TGTGCCAGCAGCCACGACAGTTCTTACTCCTACGAGCAGTACTTC. This sequence encodes CASSHDSSYSYEQYF.

The rearrangement uses TRBV5-1 and TRBJ2-1, with no clear D. V was pared by 3 bases and J by 0 bases, with 13 bases between. This CDR3 is built from 16 residues. Germline-derived CDR1 and CDR2 are SGHRS and YFSETQ. The CDR3 sequence: CASSSTVGSSYNEQFF. The CDR3, as DNA: TGCGCCAGCAGCTCGACGGTGGGCAGCTCCTACAATGAGCAGTTCTTC. Full variable domain (remainder filled in from reference TRBV5-1 and TRBJ2-1): KAGVTQTPRYLIKTRGQQVTLSCSPISGHRSVSWYQQTPGQGLQFLFEYFSETQRNKGNFPGRFSGRQFSNSRSEMNVSTLELGDSALYLCASSSTVGSSYNEQFFGPGTRLTVL.

The chain recombines TRBV19 with TRBJ1-5; D call uncertain. The CDR3 length is 14 residues. Between the trimmed V and J ends, which lost 3 bases and 6 bases, there was a span of 12 bases. From germline, CDR1 is LNHDA and CDR2 SQIVND (reference sequence). DNA of the CDR3: TGTGCCAGTAGTATCGCTATGGGCCGTCAGCCCCAGCATTTT. It codes for CASSIAMGRQPQHF.

The V call is TRBV28, the J call TRBJ1-1; no firm D call. CDR3 length equals 11 residues. CDR1 is MDHEN and CDR2 is SYDVKM in the germline V gene. V dropped 7 bases and J dropped 6 bases, with 9 bases sitting between them. The CDR3: CASTVSSEAFF. In nucleotides, the CDR3 is TGTGCCAGCACCGTTAGCTCTGAAGCTTTCTTT. Full variable domain (rest looked up from reference TRBV28 and TRBJ1-1): DVKVTQSSRYLVKRTGEKVFLECVQDMDHENMFWYRQDPGLGLRLIYFSYDVKMKEKGDIPEGYSVSREKKERFSLILESASTNQTSMYLCASTVSSEAFFGQGTRLTVV.

The rearrangement links TRBV9 to TRBJ2-7; possible D gene TRBD1, 6 bases. The CDR3 runs 14 residues. Germline CDR1 is SGDLS and CDR2 is YYNGEE. The V gene lost 0 bases and the J gene lost 1 base, with 8 bases spanning the gap. The CDR3 DNA reads as TGTGCCAGCAGCGTAGGGGACACATCCTACGAGCAGTACTTC. Translation gives CASSVGDTSYEQYF.

This rearrangement joins TRBV27 to TRBJ2-7; no firm D call. Looked up from germline, CDR1 is MNHEY and CDR2 is SMNVEV (reference sequence). The CDR3 covers 15 residues. The V gene lost 3 bases and the J gene lost 0 bases, with 12 bases spanning the gap. CDR3 sequence: CASSFLGTSSYEQYF. Here the CDR3 DNA reads TGTGCCAGCAGTTTCTTGGGCACGAGCTCCTACGAGCAGTACTTC.

The gene calls are TRBV5-1 and TRBJ2-1; 9 bases map to TRBD2. This CDR3 contains 15 residues. After removal of 2 bases from V and 3 bases from J, the junction contained 3 bases not matched to a gene. CDR1 SGHRS and CDR2 YFSETQ come from the germline V gene. The CDR3 nucleotides are TGCGCCAGCAGCTTCGATAGCGGGAGCTACAATGAGCAGTTCTTC. It codes for CASSFDSGSYNEQFF.

The J gene is TRBJ2-5, the V gene TRBV14; 9 positions match TRBD2. The CDR3 loop spans 16 amino acids. The V gene's germline CDR1 is SGHDN and CDR2 FVKESK. The junction had 7 bases not matched to a gene; V was cut back by 4 bases and J by 1 base. The CDR3 spells CASSRLGSGSQETQYF. The CDR3 DNA reads as TGTGCCAGCAGCCGTTTAGGTAGCGGGAGCCAAGAGACCCAGTACTTC.

This clone was counted between two and nine times. V usage is TRBV19 and J usage is TRBJ1-1; D is uncertain. The CDR3 is 14 residues long. Germline lookup yields CDR1 LNHDA and CDR2 SQIVND (reference sequence). Between the trimmed V and J ends, which lost 1 base and 5 bases, there was a span of 11 bases. The chain's CDR3 is CASSIGQVRTEAFF. As DNA, the CDR3 is TGTGCCAGTAGTATAGGTCAGGTGAGGACTGAAGCTTTCTTT.

This clone occurred a few times. This sequence joins TRBV27 and TRBJ1-4; 7 bases agree with TRBD1. With 6 bases clipped from V and 6 bases from J, the junction kept 10 bases outside the gene matches. Germline loops: CDR1 MNHEY, CDR2 SMNVEV (reference sequence). CDR3 length equals 15 residues. The CDR3 loop reads CASRFIQGRDEKLFF. In DNA, the CDR3 is TGTGCCAGCAGATTCATACAGGGGAGAGATGAAAAACTGTTTTTT.

The chain recombines TRBV28 with TRBJ2-7; tentatively, D is TRBD2 (7 bases). CDR3 length equals 16 residues. Germline CDR1 is MDHEN and CDR2 is SYDVKM. V dropped 6 bases and J dropped 2 bases, with 20 bases sitting between them. The CDR3 is CASRFGGAPAPYEQYF. The DNA for the CDR3 is TGTGCCAGCAGATTTGGGGGGGCCCCCGCACCCTACGAGCAGTACTTC.

The chain uses TRBV19 and TRBJ1-5; a possible D gene is TRBD1 (5 bases). The CDR3 extends over 15 amino acids. The ends were cut back, 3 bases at V and 6 bases at J, with 15 bases in the middle. Per germline, CDR1 LNHDA and CDR2 SQIVND (reference sequence). The CDR3 spells CASSIEGPPGQPQHF. The CDR3 DNA reads as TGTGCCAGTAGTATTGAGGGGCCCCCGGGTCAGCCCCAGCATTTT.

This chain joins TRBV2 and TRBJ1-4; TRBD1 might be the D (6 bases). CDR3 length equals 15 residues. Germline V gene data show CDR1 as SNHLY and CDR2 as FYNNEI. V lost 7 bases to trimming and J lost 5 bases, with 17 bases between them. The CDR3 sequence: CASTLDRTANEKLFF. In DNA form, the CDR3 reads TGTGCCAGCACCCTCGACAGGACAGCGAATGAAAAACTGTTTTTT.

The rearrangement links TRBV11-2 to TRBJ2-3, with a weak D call TRBD2 (7 bases). Trimming cost V 11 bases and J 2 bases, with 17 bases left between them. Germline V lookup: CDR1 SGHAT, CDR2 FQNNGV. This CDR3 contains 14 residues. CDR3 nucleotide sequence: TGTGCCGGGGGGGCGGGGTTCTCCACAGATACGCAGTATTTT. This codes for CAGGAGFSTDTQYF. The full variable domain, in which reference TRBV11-2 and TRBJ2-3 provide the parts outside the CDR3, is EAGVAQSPRYKIIEKRQSVAFWCNPISGHATLYWYQQILGQGPKLLIQFQNNGVVDDSQLPKDRFSAERLKGVDSTLKIQPAKLEDSAVYLCAGGAGFSTDTQYFGPGTRLTVL.